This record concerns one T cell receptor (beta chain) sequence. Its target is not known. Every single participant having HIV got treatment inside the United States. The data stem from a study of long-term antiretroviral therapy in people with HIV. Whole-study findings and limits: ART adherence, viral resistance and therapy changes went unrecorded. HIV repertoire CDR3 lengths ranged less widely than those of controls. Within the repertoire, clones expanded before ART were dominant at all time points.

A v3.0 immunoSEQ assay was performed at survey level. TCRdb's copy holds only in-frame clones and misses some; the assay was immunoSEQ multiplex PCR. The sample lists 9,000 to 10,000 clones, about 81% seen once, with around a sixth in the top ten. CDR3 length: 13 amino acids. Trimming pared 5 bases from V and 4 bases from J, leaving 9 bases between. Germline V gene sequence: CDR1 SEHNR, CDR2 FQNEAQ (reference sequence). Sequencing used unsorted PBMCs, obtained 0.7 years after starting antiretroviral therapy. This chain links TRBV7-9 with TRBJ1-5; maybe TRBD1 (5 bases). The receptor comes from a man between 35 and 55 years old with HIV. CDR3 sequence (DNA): TGTGCCAGCAGCCCAGACAGAAATCAGCCCCAGCATTTT. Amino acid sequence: CASSPDRNQPQHF.